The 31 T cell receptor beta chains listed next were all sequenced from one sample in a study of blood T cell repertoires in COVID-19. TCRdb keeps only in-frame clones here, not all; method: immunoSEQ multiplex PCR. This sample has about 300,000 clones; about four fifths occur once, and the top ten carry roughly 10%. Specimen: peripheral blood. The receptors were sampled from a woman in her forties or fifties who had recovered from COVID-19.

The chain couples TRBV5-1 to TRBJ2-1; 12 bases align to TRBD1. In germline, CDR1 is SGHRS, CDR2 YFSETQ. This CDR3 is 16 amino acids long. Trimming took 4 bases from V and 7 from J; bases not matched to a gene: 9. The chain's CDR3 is CASSPDRDRGRNEQFF. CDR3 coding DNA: TGCGCCAGCAGCCCAGACCGGGACAGGGGGCGGAATGAGCAGTTCTTC. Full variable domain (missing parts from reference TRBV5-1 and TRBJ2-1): KAGVTQTPRYLIKTRGQQVTLSCSPISGHRSVSWYQQTPGQGLQFLFEYFSETQRNKGNFPGRFSGRQFSNSRSEMNVSTLELGDSALYLCASSPDRDRGRNEQFFGPGTRLTVL.

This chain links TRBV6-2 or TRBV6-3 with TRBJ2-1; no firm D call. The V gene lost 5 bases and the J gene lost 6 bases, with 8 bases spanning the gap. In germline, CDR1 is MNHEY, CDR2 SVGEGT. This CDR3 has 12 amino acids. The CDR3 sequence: CASSASSNEQFF. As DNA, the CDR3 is TGTGCCAGCAGTGCCTCGAGCAATGAGCAGTTCTTC.

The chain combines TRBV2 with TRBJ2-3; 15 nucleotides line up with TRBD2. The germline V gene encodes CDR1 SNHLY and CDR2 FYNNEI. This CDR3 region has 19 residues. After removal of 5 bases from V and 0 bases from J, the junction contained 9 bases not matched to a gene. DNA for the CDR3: TGTGCCAGCAGTCCGCCGGGACTAGCGGGGGGAGTAAGCACAGATACGCAGTATTTT. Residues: CASSPPGLAGGVSTDTQYF.

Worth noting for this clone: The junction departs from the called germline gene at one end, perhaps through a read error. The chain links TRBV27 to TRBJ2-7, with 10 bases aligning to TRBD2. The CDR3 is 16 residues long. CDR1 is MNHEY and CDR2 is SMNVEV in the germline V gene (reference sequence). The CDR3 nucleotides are TGTGCCAGCAGTCACCATCAGAGCGGGAGGGCCGGCGAGCAGCACTTC. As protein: CASSHHQSGRAGEQHF.

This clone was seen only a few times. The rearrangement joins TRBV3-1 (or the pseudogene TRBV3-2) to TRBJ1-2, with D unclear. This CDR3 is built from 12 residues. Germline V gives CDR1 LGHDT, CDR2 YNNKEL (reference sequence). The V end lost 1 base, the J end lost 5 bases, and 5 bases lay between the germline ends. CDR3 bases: TGTGCCAGCAGCCAAGGGGAGTATGGCTACACCTTC. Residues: CASSQGEYGYTF.

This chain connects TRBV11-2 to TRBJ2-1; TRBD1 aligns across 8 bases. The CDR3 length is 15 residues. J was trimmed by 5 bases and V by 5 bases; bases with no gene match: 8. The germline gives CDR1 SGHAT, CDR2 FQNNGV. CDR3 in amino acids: CASSPGWTGNNEQFF. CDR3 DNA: TGTGCCAGCAGCCCAGGCTGGACAGGGAACAATGAGCAGTTCTTC.

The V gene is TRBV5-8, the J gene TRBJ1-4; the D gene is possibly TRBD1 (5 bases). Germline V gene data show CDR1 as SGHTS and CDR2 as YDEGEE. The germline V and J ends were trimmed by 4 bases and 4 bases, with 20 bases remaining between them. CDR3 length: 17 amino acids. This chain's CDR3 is CASSRGGSSRGNEKLFF. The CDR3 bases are TGTGCCAGCAGCAGGGGCGGGAGCTCGCGGGGTAATGAAAAACTGTTTTTT.

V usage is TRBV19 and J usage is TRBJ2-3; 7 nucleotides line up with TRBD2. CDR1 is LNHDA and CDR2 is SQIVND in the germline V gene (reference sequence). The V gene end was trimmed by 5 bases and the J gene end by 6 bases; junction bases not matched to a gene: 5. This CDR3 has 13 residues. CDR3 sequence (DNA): TGTGCCAGTAGTGGACTAGTTCGGGATACGCAGTATTTT. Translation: CASSGLVRDTQYF.

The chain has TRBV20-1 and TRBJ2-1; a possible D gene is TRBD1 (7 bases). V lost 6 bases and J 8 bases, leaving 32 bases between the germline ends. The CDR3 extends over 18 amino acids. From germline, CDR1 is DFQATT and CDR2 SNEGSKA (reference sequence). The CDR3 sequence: CSASRGFLSQGGSDEQFF. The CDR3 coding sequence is TGCAGTGCCAGTCGGGGTTTTCTGTCTCAGGGGGGTAGCGATGAGCAGTTCTTC.

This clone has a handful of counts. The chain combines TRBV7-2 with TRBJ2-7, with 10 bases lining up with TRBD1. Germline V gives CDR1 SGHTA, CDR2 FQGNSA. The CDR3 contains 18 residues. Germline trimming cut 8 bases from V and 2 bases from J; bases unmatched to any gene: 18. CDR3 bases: TGTGCCAGCCTACCGCTGGGGACAGGGGCGAACCCACCCTACGAGCAGTACTTC. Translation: CASLPLGTGANPPYEQYF.

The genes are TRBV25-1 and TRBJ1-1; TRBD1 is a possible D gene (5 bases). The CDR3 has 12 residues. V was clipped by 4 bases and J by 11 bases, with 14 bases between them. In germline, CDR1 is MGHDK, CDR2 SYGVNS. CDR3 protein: CASSADSPKAFF. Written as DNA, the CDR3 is TGTGCCAGCAGTGCCGACAGCCCCAAGGCTTTCTTT.

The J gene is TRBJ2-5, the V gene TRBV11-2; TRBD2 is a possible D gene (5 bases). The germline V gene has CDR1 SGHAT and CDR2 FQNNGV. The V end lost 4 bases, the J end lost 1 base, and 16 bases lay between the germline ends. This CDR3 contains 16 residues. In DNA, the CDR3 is TGTGCCAGCAGCTCCTCGGACCTAGCCATCCAAGAGACCCAGTACTTC. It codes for CASSSSDLAIQETQYF.

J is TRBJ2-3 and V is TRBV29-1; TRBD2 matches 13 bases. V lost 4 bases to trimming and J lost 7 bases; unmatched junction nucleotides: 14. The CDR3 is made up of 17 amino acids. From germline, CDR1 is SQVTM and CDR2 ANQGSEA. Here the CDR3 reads CSVVPLGLAGAANTQYF. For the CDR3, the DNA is TGCAGCGTTGTTCCCCTAGGACTAGCGGGAGCGGCAAATACGCAGTATTTT.

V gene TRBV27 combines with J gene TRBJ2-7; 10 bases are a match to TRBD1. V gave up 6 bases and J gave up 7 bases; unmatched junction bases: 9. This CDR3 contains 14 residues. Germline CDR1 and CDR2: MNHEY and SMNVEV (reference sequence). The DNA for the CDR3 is TGTGCCAGCAGCCAAGACAGGGGGCCGGGTGAGCAGTACTTC. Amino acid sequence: CASSQDRGPGEQYF.

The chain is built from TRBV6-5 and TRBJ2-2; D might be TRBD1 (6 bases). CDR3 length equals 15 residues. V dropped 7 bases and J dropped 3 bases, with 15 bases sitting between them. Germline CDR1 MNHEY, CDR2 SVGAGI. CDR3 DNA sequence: TGTGCCAGCACCTTACAAGGACAGTACACCGGGGAGCTGTTTTTT. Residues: CASTLQGQYTGELFF.

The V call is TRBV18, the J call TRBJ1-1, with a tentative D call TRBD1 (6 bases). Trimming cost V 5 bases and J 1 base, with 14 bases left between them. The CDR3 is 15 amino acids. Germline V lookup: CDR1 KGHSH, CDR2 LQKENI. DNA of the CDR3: TGTGCCAGCTCAGCCGCGGACAGATCGAACACTGAAGCTTTCTTT. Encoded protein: CASSAADRSNTEAFF.

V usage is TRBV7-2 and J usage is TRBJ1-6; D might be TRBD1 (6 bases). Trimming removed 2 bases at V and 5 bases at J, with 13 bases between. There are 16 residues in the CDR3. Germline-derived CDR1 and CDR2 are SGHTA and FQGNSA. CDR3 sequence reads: CASSLSGGADNSPLHF. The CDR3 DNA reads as TGTGCCAGCAGCTTATCGGGGGGCGCCGATAATTCACCCCTCCACTTT.

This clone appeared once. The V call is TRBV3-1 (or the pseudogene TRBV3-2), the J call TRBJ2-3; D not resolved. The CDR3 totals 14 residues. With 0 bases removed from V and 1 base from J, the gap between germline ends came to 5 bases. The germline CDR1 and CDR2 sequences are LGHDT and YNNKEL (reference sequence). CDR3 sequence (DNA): TGTGCCAGCAGCCAAGAAGGAGGCACAGATACGCAGTATTTT. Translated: CASSQEGGTDTQYF.

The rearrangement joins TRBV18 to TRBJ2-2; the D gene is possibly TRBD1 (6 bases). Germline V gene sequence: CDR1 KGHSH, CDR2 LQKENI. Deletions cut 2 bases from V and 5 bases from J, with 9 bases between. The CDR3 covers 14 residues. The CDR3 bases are TGTGCCAGCTCACCAGCTACAGGGACCGGGGAGCTGTTTTTT. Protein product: CASSPATGTGELFF.

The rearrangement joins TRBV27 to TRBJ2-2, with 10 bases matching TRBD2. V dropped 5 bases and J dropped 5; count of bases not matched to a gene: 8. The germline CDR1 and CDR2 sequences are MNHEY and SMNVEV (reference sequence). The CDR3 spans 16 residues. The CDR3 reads CASSPSPGLATGELFF. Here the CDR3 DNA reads TGTGCCAGCAGTCCCTCACCGGGACTAGCGACCGGGGAGCTGTTTTTT.

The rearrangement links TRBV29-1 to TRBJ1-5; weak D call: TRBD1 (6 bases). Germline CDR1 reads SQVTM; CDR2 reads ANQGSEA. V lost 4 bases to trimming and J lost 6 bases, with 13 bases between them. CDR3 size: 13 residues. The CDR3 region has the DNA TGCAGCGTTGCCACAGGGTTGGTTCAGCCCCAGCATTTT. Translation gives CSVATGLVQPQHF.

In DNA, the CDR3 is TGTGCCAGCAGAGATAGCGGGCACACAGATACGCAGTATTTT. It yields the protein CASRDSGHTDTQYF. This rearrangement joins TRBV2 to TRBJ2-3; 7 bases are shared with TRBD2. The V gene's germline CDR1 is SNHLY and CDR2 FYNNEI. CDR3 size: 14 residues. V trimming: 6 bases; J trimming: 2 bases; junction bases outside the gene matches: 5.

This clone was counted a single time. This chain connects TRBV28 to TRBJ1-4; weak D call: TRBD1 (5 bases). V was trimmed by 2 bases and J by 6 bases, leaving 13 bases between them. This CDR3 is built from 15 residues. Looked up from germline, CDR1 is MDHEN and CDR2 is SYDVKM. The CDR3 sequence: CASSLGGNTDEKLFF. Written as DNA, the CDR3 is TGTGCCAGCAGTTTAGGGGGGAATACGGATGAAAAACTGTTTTTT.

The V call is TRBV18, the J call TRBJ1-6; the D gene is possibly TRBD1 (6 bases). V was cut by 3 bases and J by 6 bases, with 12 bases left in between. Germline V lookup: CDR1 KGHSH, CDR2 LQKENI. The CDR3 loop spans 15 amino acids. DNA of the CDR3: TGTGCCAGCTCACCCCAGGGGACGGTTAATTCACCCCTCCACTTT. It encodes CASSPQGTVNSPLHF. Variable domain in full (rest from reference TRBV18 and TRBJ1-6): NAGVMQNPRHLVRRRGQEARLRCSPMKGHSHVYWYRQLPEEGLKFMVYLQKENIIDESGMPKERFSAEFPKEGPSILRIQQVVRGDSAAYFCASSPQGTVNSPLHFGNGTRLTVT.

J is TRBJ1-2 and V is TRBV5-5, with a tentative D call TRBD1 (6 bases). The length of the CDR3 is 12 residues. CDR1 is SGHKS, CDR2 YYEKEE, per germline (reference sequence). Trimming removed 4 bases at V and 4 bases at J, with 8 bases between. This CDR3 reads CASSKDSYGYTF. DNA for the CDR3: TGTGCCAGCAGCAAGGACAGCTATGGCTACACCTTC. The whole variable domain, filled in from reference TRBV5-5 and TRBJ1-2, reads DAGVTQSPTHLIKTRGQQVTLRCSPISGHKSVSWYQQVLGQGPQFIFQYYEKEERGRGNFPDRFSARQFPNYSSELNVNALLLGDSALYLCASSKDSYGYTFGSGTRLTVV.

In DNA form, the CDR3 reads TGTGCCAGCAGCCAAGACCCCATATCCGGGACAGGGCCCGAAGAGACCCAGTACTTC. Its translation: CASSQDPISGTGPEETQYF. The chain has TRBV3-1 (or the pseudogene TRBV3-2) and TRBJ2-5; 9 bases agree with TRBD1. Losses at the gene ends were 0 bases for V and 3 bases for J; bases not matched to a gene: 14. The CDR3 is made up of 19 amino acids. Germline V gene data show CDR1 as LGHDT and CDR2 as YNNKEL (reference sequence).

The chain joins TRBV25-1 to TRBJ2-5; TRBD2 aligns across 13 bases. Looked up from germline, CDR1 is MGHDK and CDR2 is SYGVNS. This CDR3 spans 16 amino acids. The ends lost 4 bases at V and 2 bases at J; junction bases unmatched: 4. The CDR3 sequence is CASSAGTSGEQETQYF. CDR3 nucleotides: TGTGCCAGCAGTGCCGGGACTAGCGGGGAACAAGAGACCCAGTACTTC. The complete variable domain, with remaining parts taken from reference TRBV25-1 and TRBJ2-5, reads EADIYQTPRYLVIGTGKKITLECSQTMGHDKMYWYQQDPGMELHLIHYSYGVNSTEKGDLSSESTVSRIRTEHFPLTLESARPSHTSQYLCASSAGTSGEQETQYFGPGTRLLVL.

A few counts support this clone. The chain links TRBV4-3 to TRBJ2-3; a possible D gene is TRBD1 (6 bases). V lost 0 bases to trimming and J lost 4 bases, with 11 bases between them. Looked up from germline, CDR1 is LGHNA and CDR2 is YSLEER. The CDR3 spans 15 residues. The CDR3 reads CASSQDIQGPDTQYF. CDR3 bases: TGCGCCAGCAGCCAAGATATCCAGGGGCCAGATACGCAGTATTTT.

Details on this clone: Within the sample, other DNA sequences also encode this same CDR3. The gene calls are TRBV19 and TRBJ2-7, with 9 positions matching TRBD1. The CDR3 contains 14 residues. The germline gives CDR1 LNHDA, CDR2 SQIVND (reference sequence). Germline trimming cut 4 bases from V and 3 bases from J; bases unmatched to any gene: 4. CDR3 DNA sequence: TGTGCCAGTAGTACGACAGGGGGTTTCTACGAGCAGTACTTC. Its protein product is CASSTTGGFYEQYF.

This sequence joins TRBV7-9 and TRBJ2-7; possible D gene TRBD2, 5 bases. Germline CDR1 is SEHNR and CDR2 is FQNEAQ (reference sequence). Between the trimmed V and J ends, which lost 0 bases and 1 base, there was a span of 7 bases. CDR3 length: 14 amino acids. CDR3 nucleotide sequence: TGTGCCAGCAGCTTAGCCGCGGGTTCCTACGAGCAGTACTTC. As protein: CASSLAAGSYEQYF.

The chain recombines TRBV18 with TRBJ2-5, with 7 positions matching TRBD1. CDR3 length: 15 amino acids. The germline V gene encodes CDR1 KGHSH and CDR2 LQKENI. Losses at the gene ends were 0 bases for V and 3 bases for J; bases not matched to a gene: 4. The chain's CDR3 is CASSPPGQKKETQYF. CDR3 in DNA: TGTGCCAGCTCACCACCGGGACAGAAGAAAGAGACCCAGTACTTC.